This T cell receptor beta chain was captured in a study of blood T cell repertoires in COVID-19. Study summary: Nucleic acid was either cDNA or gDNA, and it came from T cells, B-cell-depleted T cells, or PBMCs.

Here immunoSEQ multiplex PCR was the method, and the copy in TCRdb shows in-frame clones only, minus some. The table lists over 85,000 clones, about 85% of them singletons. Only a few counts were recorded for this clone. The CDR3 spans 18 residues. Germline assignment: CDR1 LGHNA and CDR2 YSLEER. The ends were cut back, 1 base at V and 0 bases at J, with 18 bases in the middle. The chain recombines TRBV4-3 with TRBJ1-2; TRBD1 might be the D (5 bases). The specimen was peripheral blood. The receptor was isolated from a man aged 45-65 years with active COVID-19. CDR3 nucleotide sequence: TGCGCCAGCAGCCAAGCTCCATGGGGCGGCGTGGCTAACTATGGCTACACCTTC. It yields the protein CASSQAPWGGVANYGYTF.